This T cell receptor (beta chain) was documented in a study of shared clonotypes between healthy human individuals. General observations from the study: What naive subsets generally showed was a larger estimated richness than memory subsets showed.

The sorted-subset replicate PCRs were given about 210 ng DNA, which is 27,000 or so T cell genomes. Method: immunoSEQ multiplex PCR; TCRdb's copy keeps in-frame clones and lacks some. The sample lists approximately 1.4 million clones; under 99% were seen once. CDR1 is SGHRS and CDR2 is YFSETQ in the germline V gene. Trimming removed 6 bases from V and 2 bases from J; junction bases left unmatched: 11. The CDR3 totals 15 residues. This clone has just one count. Antigen: not known. The rearrangement joins TRBV5-1 to TRBJ2-7; 7 nucleotides line up with TRBD1. Sequencing was done on a sample of naive CD4+ T cells sorted from blood. Sample subset: CD45RA+ positively selected. This clonotype was obtained from a man aged 30 to 39 in good health. The CDR3 bases are TGCGCCAGCACCAAAGGGGACAGTCTAACCTACGAGCAGTACTTC. Translated, it gives CASTKGDSLTYEQYF. Using reference TRBV5-1 and TRBJ2-7 for the parts outside the CDR3, the full variable domain is KAGVTQTPRYLIKTRGQQVTLSCSPISGHRSVSWYQQTPGQGLQFLFEYFSETQRNKGNFPGRFSGRQFSNSRSEMNVSTLELGDSALYLCASTKGDSLTYEQYFGPGTRLTVT.